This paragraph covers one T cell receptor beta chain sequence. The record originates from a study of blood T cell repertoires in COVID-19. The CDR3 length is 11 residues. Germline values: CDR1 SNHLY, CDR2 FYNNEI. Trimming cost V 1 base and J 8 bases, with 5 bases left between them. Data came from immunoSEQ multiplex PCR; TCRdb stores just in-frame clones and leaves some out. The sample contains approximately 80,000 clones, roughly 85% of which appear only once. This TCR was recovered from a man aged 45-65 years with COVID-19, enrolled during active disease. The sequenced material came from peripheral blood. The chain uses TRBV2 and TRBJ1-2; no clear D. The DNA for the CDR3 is TGTGCCAGCAGTGAAGGGAGGGGCTACACCTTC. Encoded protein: CASSEGRGYTF.